This TCR beta chain is from a study of blood T cell repertoires in COVID-19. This CDR3 region has 14 residues. Germline V gene sequence: CDR1 KGHSH, CDR2 LQKENI. Trimming removed 5 bases from V and 9 bases from J, with 17 bases in between. Sequencing was performed with immunoSEQ multiplex PCR; in TCRdb, only in-frame clones are kept and a portion is missing. The sample shows around 60,000 clones, 88% of them seen only once. This sequence joins TRBV18 and TRBJ1-5, with D tentatively TRBD1 (5 bases). The TCR was taken from a man in his fifties with active COVID-19. Sequenced: peripheral blood. CDR3: CASSSQGLKRPQHF. CDR3 DNA: TGTGCCAGCTCATCTCAGGGCCTGAAACGGCCCCAGCATTTT.